These T cell receptor beta chains were read from a single sample in a study of identical twins. TCRdb re-analysed the 5' RACE reads in MiXCR, keeping a single row per CDR3 protein. The data hold 500,000 to 700,000 distinct CDR3 sequences, with just over 7% observed a single time. The sample also formed part of further work on yellow fever vaccine responses in identical twins.

Material: PBMCs. These receptors all stem from a woman between 18 and 30 years old in good health. CDR3s include the opening cysteine and the closing phenylalanine or tryptophan. Fields, in order: CDR3 protein, CDR3 DNA, J gene, D gene, clone size, V gene. The D gene is left open where the match is weak. Expanded clones get a size class; other rows say once, few or many, or leave the size out.

CDR3aa: CASSLNNRDRETQYF
CDR3nt: TGTGCCAGCAGCTTGAACAACCGGGACAGGGAGACCCAGTACTTC
j_gene: TRBJ2-5
d_gene: TRBD1
abundance: few
v_gene: TRBV5-5

CDR3aa: CASSYVKGANGGYTF
CDR3nt: TGTGCCAGCAGTTACGTGAAAGGGGCTAACGGTGGCTACACCTTC
j_gene: TRBJ1-2
d_gene: -
abundance: few
v_gene: TRBV6-2/TRBV6-3

CDR3aa: CASSDELAGGGSTDTQYF
CDR3nt: TGTGCCAGCAGCGACGAGCTAGCGGGGGGCGGAAGCACAGATACGCAGTATTTT
j_gene: TRBJ2-3
d_gene: TRBD2
abundance: many
v_gene: TRBV11-1

CDR3aa: CATSDRRRMNTGELFF
CDR3nt: TGTGCCACCAGTGACAGACGAAGGATGAACACCGGGGAGCTGTTTTTT
j_gene: TRBJ2-2
d_gene: -
abundance: few
v_gene: TRBV24-1

CDR3aa: CSASTGSLNEQFF
CDR3nt: TGCAGTGCTAGTACGGGAAGCTTAAATGAGCAGTTCTTC
j_gene: TRBJ2-1
d_gene: -
abundance: many
v_gene: TRBV20-1

CDR3aa: CASSEGQEGWGDTQYF
CDR3nt: TGTGCCAGCAGTGAGGGACAGGAGGGGTGGGGAGATACGCAGTATTTT
j_gene: TRBJ2-3
d_gene: TRBD1
abundance: -
v_gene: TRBV2

CDR3aa: CASSLVSLNEQFF
CDR3nt: TGCGCCAGCAGCTTGGTATCTCTTAATGAGCAGTTCTTC
j_gene: TRBJ2-1
d_gene: -
abundance: few
v_gene: TRBV5-1

CDR3aa: CASTTWGGLGWTEAFF
CDR3nt: TGTGCCAGCACCACCTGGGGGGGCCTCGGTTGGACTGAAGCTTTCTTT
j_gene: TRBJ1-1
d_gene: -
abundance: many
v_gene: TRBV28

CDR3aa: CASSYWGGRPPYGYTF
CDR3nt: TGTGCCAGCAGTTACTGGGGGGGCCGGCCCCCCTATGGCTACACCTTC
j_gene: TRBJ1-2
d_gene: -
abundance: -
v_gene: TRBV6-5

CDR3aa: CAITTGAVMNTEAFF
CDR3nt: TGTGCCATCACGACAGGGGCTGTGATGAACACTGAAGCTTTCTTT
j_gene: TRBJ1-1
d_gene: TRBD1
abundance: many
v_gene: TRBV10-3

CDR3aa: CAISNTGLGTEAFF
CDR3nt: TGTGCCATCAGTAATACCGGGTTAGGAACTGAAGCTTTCTTT
j_gene: TRBJ1-1
d_gene: -
abundance: few
v_gene: TRBV10-3

CDR3aa: CASRNWPADTQYF
CDR3nt: TGTGCCAGCAGAAATTGGCCGGCGGATACGCAGTATTTT
j_gene: TRBJ2-3
d_gene: -
abundance: few
v_gene: TRBV6-1

CDR3aa: CSARWLAGEQFF
CDR3nt: TGCAGTGCTAGGTGGCTAGCGGGTGAGCAGTTCTTC
j_gene: TRBJ2-1
d_gene: TRBD2
abundance: -
v_gene: TRBV20-1

CDR3aa: CASSLILGTPTPNEQFF
CDR3nt: TGCGCCAGCAGCTTGATCCTCGGGACTCCAACCCCCAATGAGCAGTTCTTC
j_gene: TRBJ2-1
d_gene: -
abundance: many
v_gene: TRBV5-1

CDR3aa: CASSPIPGQGNTEAFF
CDR3nt: TGCGCCAGCAGCCCCATTCCGGGACAGGGGAACACTGAAGCTTTCTTT
j_gene: TRBJ1-1
d_gene: TRBD1
abundance: many
v_gene: TRBV4-1

CDR3aa: CASSAGGGFVSNQPQHF
CDR3nt: TGTGCCAGCAGCGCCGGCGGGGGTTTCGTAAGCAATCAGCCCCAGCATTTT
j_gene: TRBJ1-5
d_gene: -
abundance: -
v_gene: TRBV5-8

CDR3aa: CASQGLSEQFF
CDR3nt: TGTGCCAGCCAGGGGTTGAGTGAGCAGTTCTTC
j_gene: TRBJ2-1
d_gene: -
abundance: -
v_gene: TRBV27

CDR3aa: CASSQAGASYNEQFF
CDR3nt: TGTGCCAGCAGCCAAGCGGGAGCGTCCTACAATGAGCAGTTCTTC
j_gene: TRBJ2-1
d_gene: TRBD2
abundance: many
v_gene: TRBV12-3/TRBV12-4

CDR3aa: CASSLDWNTEAFF
CDR3nt: TGCGCCAGCAGCTTGGATTGGAACACTGAAGCTTTCTTT
j_gene: TRBJ1-1
d_gene: -
abundance: many
v_gene: TRBV5-1

CDR3aa: CASSYQSRDNFYNEQFF
CDR3nt: TGTGCCAGCAGTTACCAAAGTCGGGACAACTTTTACAATGAGCAGTTCTTC
j_gene: TRBJ2-1
d_gene: -
abundance: -
v_gene: TRBV6-5

CDR3aa: CASRAPLSTEAFF
CDR3nt: TGTGCCAGCAGAGCCCCTTTGAGTACTGAAGCTTTCTTT
j_gene: TRBJ1-1
d_gene: -
abundance: -
v_gene: TRBV5-6

CDR3aa: CASSLTGGPLYEQYF
CDR3nt: TGTGCCAGCAGCTTGACAGGGGGCCCTCTCTACGAGCAGTACTTC
j_gene: TRBJ2-7
d_gene: TRBD1
abundance: few
v_gene: TRBV7-9

CDR3aa: CASSFDRSNEQFF
CDR3nt: TGTGCCAGCAGTTTCGACAGAAGTAATGAGCAGTTCTTC
j_gene: TRBJ2-1
d_gene: -
abundance: many
v_gene: TRBV12-3/TRBV12-4

CDR3aa: CASSISAGEHTDTQYF
CDR3nt: TGTGCCAGCAGCATCTCAGCGGGGGAGCACACAGATACGCAGTATTTT
j_gene: TRBJ2-3
d_gene: TRBD2
abundance: -
v_gene: TRBV7-2

CDR3aa: CASSYGAGGRNEQFF
CDR3nt: TGTGCCAGCAGTTATGGGGCGGGGGGGCGTAATGAGCAGTTCTTC
j_gene: TRBJ2-1
d_gene: TRBD2
abundance: many
v_gene: TRBV6-5

CDR3aa: CASIQTTGTGRAEQYF
CDR3nt: TGTGCCAGCATCCAAACCACCGGGACAGGGAGGGCCGAGCAGTACTTC
j_gene: TRBJ2-7
d_gene: TRBD1
abundance: many
v_gene: TRBV6-1

CDR3aa: CASSPHTSGWAGGGYTF
CDR3nt: TGTGCCAGCAGTCCCCATACGTCTGGATGGGCAGGGGGCGGCTACACCTTC
j_gene: TRBJ1-2
d_gene: TRBD1
abundance: many
v_gene: TRBV12-3/TRBV12-4

CDR3aa: CASSPGAGGNIQYF
CDR3nt: TGTGCCAGCAGTCCGGGGGCGGGCGGAAACATTCAGTACTTC
j_gene: TRBJ2-4
d_gene: -
abundance: -
v_gene: TRBV5-6

CDR3aa: CASRGTGGSGELFF
CDR3nt: TGTGCCAGTAGAGGGACAGGGGGCTCCGGGGAGCTGTTTTTT
j_gene: TRBJ2-2
d_gene: TRBD1
abundance: few
v_gene: TRBV25-1

CDR3aa: CASSSRGDTQYF
CDR3nt: TGTGCCAGCAGCTCCAGGGGAGATACGCAGTATTTT
j_gene: TRBJ2-3
d_gene: -
abundance: many
v_gene: TRBV5-6